The clone carrying this T cell receptor beta chain was seen more than once but under ten times. MiXCR, applied by TCRdb to the RT-PCR reads, yields one record per CDR3 protein. The sample includes about 680,000 distinct CDR3 sequences, 14% seen only once; the top ten take 3.6%. The CDR3 has 14 amino acids. V was clipped by 6 bases and J by 2 bases, with 8 bases between them. Germline V gives CDR1 LGHDT, CDR2 YNNKEL (reference sequence). The chain joins TRBV3-1 to TRBJ2-6, with D possibly called TRBD1 or TRBD2 (5 bases each). Sequenced sample: memory CD4+ T cells from blood. The source is a female donor in good health, serving as a healthy control. In DNA, the CDR3 is TGTGCCAGCAGGCAGGGAGCTGGGGCCAACGTCCTGACTTTC. Residues: CASRQGAGANVLTF.